This T cell receptor (beta chain) was identified during a study of OX40 agonist ivuxolimab in advanced cancers. Context from the whole study: Ivuxolimab, which targeted the costimulatory receptor OX40 (CD134), was an agonistic, fully human IgG2 monoclonal antibody. The paper describes the monotherapy dose-escalation part (N of about 50 patients) of the phase I trial of ivuxolimab. The purpose of peripheral TCRbeta sequencing was to test whether ivuxolimab changed TCR sequence diversity and led to clonal T-cell expansion. Of the roughly 54 patients in dose escalation, 19 had hepatocellular carcinoma, about 15 had melanoma, 9 had renal cell carcinoma and 9 had head and neck cancer. In the dose-escalation cohort, roughly 82% of patients were male, and the mean age was roughly 60 years with a range of roughly 23 to 79. Intravenous ivuxolimab was administered to patients every 2 weeks at six dose levels: 0.01, 0.1, 0.3, 1.5, 3 and 10 mg/kg. Prior anti-PD-1, anti-PD-L1 or anti-CTLA-4 therapy was permitted, and checkpoint inhibitors had been received by less than 45% of dose-escalation patients. Partial responses occurred in three dose-escalation patients: two with cutaneous melanoma and one with hepatocellular carcinoma. Study-wide findings and limitations: In partial responders in the 0.1-3.0 mg/kg groups, normalized peripheral clonal expansion was found to be among the lowest, especially among CD8+ T cells. Low levels of normalized T-cell clonal expansion were also seen in some nonresponding patients. Antigen specificity was not determined for the clonally expanded peripheral T cells. On average, CD8+ T cells showed more expanded clones than CD4+ T cells after ivuxolimab. At doses of 0.1 to 3.0 mg/kg, clonal expansion of both CD4+ and CD8+ T cells in blood was seen between baseline and week 6.

Genomic DNA was isolated from the sorted cells so that the TCRbeta CDR3 region could be sequenced. The immunoSEQ Assay was used for sequencing of TCRbeta CDR3 regions. Held by TCRdb, this immuneACCESS table contains in-frame sequences only and omits some clones. Under half of the omission traces to an unresolved V gene where checked; the cause of the rest is unknown. Recorded for this sample are 55,000 to 85,000 clones; 80% to 90% of them occurred a single time. Approximately 0.73% of the sample is taken by the ten largest. The trial excluded patients who had a history of autoimmune disease or who were on systemic immunosuppression. In every dose cohort, peripheral blood was drawn for TCR sequencing at baseline, cycle 4 day 1, and cycle 7 day 1. Samples were obtained from an open-label, multicenter, first-in-human phase I dose-escalation trial of ivuxolimab. The trial enrolled adults with locally advanced or metastatic head and neck squamous cell, hepatocellular, melanoma or renal cell carcinoma. Before TCR sequencing, CD4+ T cells and CD8+ T cells were sorted from peripheral blood as separate populations.

As to this clone: No antigen is known for it. No per-base quality is available; no much larger clone lies one base away.

The CDR3 starts with the cysteine, ends with the phenylalanine, and has 18 residues. The DNA shown is the 54-base CDR3, in frame from base 1. The germline V gene encodes CDR1 WNHNN and CDR2 SYGVQD (reference sequence). Germline trimming amounts to 6 bases on V and 5 bases on J, with 10 as the count of junction bases outside the gene matches. This receptor was taken from an adult with an advanced solid tumor such as melanoma, head and neck, liver or kidney cancer. The sequence is built from TRBV10-1 and TRBJ2-2, and 15 junction bases match TRBD2. Sequencing used CD4+ or CD8+ T cells sorted from blood, obtained in a trial of the OX40 agonist ivuxolimab. This receptor has the CDR3 CASRAGTSGGTRTGELFF. The nucleotide sequence is given as TGCGCCAGCAGGGCCGGGACTAGCGGGGGGACGCGGACCGGGGAGCTGTTTTTT.